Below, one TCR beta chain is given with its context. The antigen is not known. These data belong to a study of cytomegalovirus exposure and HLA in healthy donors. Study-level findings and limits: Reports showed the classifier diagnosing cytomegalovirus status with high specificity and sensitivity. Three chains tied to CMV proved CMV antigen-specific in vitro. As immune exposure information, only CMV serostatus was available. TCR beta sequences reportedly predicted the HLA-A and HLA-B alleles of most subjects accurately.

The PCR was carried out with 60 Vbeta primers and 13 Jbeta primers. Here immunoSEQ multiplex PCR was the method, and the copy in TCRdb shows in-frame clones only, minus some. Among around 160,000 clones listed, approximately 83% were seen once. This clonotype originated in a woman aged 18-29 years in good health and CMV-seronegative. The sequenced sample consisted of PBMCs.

The CDR3 DNA follows: TGTGCCAGCAGCTGGCGCGGGACAGAAGCCGCGTACGAGCAGTACTTC. Protein: CASSWRGTEAAYEQYF. This chain uses TRBV11-2 with TRBJ2-7; maybe TRBD1 (7 bases). Germline assignment: CDR1 SGHAT and CDR2 FQNNGV. This CDR3 spans 16 amino acids. With 4 bases removed from V and 4 bases from J, the gap between germline ends came to 20 bases.